This TCR beta chain was recovered during a study of human thymus T cells. Study-wide findings and caveats: Seemingly biased V and J gene usage marked thymic and blood repertoires. A high degree of thymic repertoire overlap among unrelated individuals was reported in related research.

Thymus tissue for the work was resected from patients undergoing corrective heart surgery. Finnish infants who were healthy and having corrective surgery for congenital heart defects made up the donors. TCRdb keeps only in-frame clones here, not all; method: immunoSEQ multiplex PCR. The sample carries 70,000 to 75,000 clones, 85% to 95% recorded once. This clone was seen just once. Its antigen remains unidentified. This CDR3 comprises 17 residues. Trimming removed 1 base at V and 3 bases at J, with 19 bases between. CDR1 is SGHTA, CDR2 FQGNSA, per germline. This clonotype originated in a girl in the first two years of life with a congenital heart defect but otherwise immunologically healthy. Sequenced material: thymus tissue. The rearrangement joins TRBV7-2 to TRBJ2-7; D is unclear. Written as DNA, the CDR3 is TGTGCCAGCAGCTTAGATTGGGGAATTCCCCTCATCTACGAGCAGTACTTC. Its translation: CASSLDWGIPLIYEQYF.